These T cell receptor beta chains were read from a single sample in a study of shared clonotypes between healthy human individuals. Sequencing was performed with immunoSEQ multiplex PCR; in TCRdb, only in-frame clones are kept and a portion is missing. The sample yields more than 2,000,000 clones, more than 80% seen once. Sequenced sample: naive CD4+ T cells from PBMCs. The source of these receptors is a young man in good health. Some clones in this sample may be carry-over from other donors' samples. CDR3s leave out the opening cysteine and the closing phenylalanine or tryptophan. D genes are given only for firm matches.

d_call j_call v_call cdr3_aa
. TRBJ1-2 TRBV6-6 ASSLSGAEGYT
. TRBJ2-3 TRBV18 ASSPALIGLTDTQY
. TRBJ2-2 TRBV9 ASSGRGAVDTGELF
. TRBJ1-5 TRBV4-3 ASSQGLGSTTPQH
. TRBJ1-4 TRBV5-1 ASSLVAQGNEKLF
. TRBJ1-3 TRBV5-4 ASSLESVSGNTIY
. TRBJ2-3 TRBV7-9 ASSLAGSTDTQY
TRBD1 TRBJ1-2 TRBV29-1 RGDSYYGYT
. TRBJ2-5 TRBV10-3 AIRGTSGAETQY
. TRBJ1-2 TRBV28 ASRQNYGYT
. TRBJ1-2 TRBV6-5 ASRMGYGYT
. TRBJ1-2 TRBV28 ASSPGTHHYGYT
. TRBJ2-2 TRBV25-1 ASSDNRQGPGELF
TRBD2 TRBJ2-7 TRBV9 ASSYSGRGPYEQY
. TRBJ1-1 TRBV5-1 ASNHSPGQNTEAF
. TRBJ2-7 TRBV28 ASSLRGALTDEQY
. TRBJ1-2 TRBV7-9 ASGKIVSEGGVYGYT
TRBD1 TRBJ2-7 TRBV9 ASSVGDSLGRQY
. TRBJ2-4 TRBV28 ASTKTVAQAKNIQY
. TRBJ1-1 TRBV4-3 ASSQSRDREAF
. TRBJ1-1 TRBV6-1 ASSGPRTRMNTEAF
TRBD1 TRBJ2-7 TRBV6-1 ASIEPGQGLYEQY
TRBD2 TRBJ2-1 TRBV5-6 ASSFLGGSGRGTEQF
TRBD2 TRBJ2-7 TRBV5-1 ASSLEVTSGSKQY
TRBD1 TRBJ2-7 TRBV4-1 ASRPGLGQGKNEQY
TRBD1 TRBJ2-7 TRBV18 ASSPTGDTYEQY
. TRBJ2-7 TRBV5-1 ASSLVGGGYEQY
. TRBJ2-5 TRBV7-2 ASSLDPGPAQETQY
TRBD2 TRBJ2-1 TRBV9 ASSVPRGGLGFGGEQF
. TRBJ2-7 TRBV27 ASSGNYEQY
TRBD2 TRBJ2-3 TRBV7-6 ASSLGPASGLDTQY
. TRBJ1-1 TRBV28 ASSLGGMNTEAF
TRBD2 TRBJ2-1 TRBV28 ASRLAGLNYNEQF
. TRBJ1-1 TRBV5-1 ASSPGPGPMNTEAF
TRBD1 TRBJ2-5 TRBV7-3 ASSFRTGRQETQY
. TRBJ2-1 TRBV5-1 ASSPGAGGTNEQF
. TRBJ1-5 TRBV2 ASSEEQFSNQPQH
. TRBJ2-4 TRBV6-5 ASRKTAKGIQY
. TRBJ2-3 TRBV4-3 ASSQEGDPSTDTQY
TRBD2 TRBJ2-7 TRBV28 ASRRGGGAGIYEQY
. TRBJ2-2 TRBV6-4 ASRGSQNTGELF
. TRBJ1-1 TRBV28 ASSYRNTEAF
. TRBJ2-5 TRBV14 ASSLRDETQY